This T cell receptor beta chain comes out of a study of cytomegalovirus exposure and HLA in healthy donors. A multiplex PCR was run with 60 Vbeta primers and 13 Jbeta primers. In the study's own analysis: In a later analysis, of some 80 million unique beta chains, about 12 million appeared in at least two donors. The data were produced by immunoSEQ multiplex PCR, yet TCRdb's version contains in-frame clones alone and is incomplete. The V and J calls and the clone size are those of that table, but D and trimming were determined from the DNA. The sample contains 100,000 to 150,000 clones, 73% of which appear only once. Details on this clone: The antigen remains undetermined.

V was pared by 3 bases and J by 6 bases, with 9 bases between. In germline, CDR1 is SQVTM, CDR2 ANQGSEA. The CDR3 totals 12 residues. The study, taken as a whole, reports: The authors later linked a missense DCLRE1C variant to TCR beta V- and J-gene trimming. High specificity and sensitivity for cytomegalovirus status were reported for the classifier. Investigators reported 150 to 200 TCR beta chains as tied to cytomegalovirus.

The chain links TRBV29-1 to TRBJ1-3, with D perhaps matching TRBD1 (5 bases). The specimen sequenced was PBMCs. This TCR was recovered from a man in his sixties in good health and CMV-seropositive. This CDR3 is CSVESGANTIYF. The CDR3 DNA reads TGCAGCGTTGAGTCTGGGGCAAACACCATATATTTT.